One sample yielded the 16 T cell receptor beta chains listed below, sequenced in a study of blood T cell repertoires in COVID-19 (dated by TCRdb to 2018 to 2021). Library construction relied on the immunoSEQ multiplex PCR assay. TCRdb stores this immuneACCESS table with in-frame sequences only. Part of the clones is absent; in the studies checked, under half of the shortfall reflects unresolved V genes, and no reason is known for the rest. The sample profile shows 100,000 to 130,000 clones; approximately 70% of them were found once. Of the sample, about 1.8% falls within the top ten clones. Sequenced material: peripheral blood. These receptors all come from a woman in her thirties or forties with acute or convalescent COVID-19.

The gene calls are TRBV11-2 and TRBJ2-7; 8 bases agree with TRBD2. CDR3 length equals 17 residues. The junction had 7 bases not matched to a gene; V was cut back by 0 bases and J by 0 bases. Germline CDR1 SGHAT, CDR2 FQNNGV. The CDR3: CASSLDGGGGTSYEQYF. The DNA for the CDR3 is TGTGCCAGCAGCTTAGATGGGGGCGGGGGGACCTCCTACGAGCAGTACTTC.

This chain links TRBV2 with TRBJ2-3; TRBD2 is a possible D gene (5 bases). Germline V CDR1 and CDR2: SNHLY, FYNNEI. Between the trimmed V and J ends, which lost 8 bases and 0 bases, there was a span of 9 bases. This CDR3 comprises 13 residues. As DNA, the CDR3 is TGTGCCAGCGTTAGGACTAGCACAGATACGCAGTATTTT. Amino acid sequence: CASVRTSTDTQYF.

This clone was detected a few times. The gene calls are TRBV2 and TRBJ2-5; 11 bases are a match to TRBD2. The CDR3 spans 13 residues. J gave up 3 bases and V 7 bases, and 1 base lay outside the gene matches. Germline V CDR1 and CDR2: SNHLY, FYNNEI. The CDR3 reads CASKTSGEETQYF. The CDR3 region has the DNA TGTGCCAGCAAGACTAGCGGGGAAGAGACCCAGTACTTC. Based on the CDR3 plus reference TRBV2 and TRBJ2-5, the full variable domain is EPEVTQTPSHQVTQMGQEVILRCVPISNHLYFYWYRQILGQKVEFLVSFYNNEISEKSEIFDDQFSVERPDGSNFTLKIRSTKLEDSAMYFCASKTSGEETQYFGPGTRLLVL.

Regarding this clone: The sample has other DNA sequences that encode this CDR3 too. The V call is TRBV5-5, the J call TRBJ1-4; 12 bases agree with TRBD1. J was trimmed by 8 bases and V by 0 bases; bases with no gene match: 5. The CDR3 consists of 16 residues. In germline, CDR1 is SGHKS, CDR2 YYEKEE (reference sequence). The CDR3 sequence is CASSLAGGTGGEKLFF. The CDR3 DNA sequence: TGTGCCAGCAGCTTGGCCGGTGGGACAGGGGGCGAAAAACTGTTTTTT.

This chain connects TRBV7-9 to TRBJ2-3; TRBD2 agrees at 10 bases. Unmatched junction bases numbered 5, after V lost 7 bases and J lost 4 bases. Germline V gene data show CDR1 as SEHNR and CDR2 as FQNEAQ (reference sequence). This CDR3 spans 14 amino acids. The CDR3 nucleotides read TGTGCCAGCAAAGGCCTAGCGGGGGCAGATACGCAGTATTTT. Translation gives CASKGLAGADTQYF.

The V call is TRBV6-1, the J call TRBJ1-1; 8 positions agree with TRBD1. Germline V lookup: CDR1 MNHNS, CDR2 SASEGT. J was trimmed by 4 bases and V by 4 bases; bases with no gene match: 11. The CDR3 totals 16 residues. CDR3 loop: CASSVGQGNYGTEAFF. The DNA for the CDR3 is TGTGCCAGCAGTGTCGGACAGGGAAATTACGGCACTGAAGCTTTCTTT.

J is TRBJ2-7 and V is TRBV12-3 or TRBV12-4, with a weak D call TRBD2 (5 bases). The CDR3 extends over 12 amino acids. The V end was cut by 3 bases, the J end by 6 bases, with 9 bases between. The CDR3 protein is CASSFLASEQYF. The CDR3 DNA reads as TGTGCCAGCAGTTTCCTAGCTTCCGAGCAGTACTTC.

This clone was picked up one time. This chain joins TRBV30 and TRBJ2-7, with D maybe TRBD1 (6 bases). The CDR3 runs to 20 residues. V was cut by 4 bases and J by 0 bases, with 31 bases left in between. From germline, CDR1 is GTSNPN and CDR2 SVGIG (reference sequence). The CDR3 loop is CAWTLMGHAEGCVSSYEQYF. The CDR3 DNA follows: TGTGCCTGGACCCTGATGGGACACGCCGAGGGGTGCGTTAGCTCCTACGAGCAGTACTTC.

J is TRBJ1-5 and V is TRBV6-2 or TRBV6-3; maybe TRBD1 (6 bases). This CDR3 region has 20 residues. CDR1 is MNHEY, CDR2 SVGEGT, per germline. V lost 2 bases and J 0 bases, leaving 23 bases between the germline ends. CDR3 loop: CASSYLLGHGQVASNQPQHF. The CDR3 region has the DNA TGTGCCAGCAGTTACCTCCTGGGACACGGCCAAGTTGCTAGCAATCAGCCCCAGCATTTT.

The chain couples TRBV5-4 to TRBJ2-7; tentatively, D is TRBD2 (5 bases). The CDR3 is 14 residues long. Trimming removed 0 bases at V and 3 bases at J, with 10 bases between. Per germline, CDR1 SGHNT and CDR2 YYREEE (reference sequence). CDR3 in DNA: TGTGCCAGCAGCTTGGGGGGAGTGGGCTACGAGCAGTACTTC. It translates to CASSLGGVGYEQYF. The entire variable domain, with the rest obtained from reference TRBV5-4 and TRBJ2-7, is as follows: ETGVTQSPTHLIKTRGQQVTLRCSSQSGHNTVSWYQQALGQGPQFIFQYYREEENGRGNFPPRFSGLQFPNYSSELNVNALELDDSALYLCASSLGGVGYEQYFGPGTRLTVT.

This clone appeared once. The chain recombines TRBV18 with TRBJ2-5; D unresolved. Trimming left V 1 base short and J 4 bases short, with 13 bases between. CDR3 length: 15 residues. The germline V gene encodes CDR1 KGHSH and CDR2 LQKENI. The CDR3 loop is CASSPRQAVRETQYF. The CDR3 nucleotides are TGTGCCAGCTCACCACGTCAGGCCGTCAGAGAGACCCAGTACTTC. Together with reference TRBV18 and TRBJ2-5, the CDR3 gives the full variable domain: NAGVMQNPRHLVRRRGQEARLRCSPMKGHSHVYWYRQLPEEGLKFMVYLQKENIIDESGMPKERFSAEFPKEGPSILRIQQVVRGDSAAYFCASSPRQAVRETQYFGPGTRLLVL.

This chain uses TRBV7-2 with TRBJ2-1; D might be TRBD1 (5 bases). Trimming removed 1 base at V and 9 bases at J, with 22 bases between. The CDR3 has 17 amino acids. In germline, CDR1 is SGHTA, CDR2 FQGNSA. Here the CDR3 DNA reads TGTGCCAGCAGCTTAGAGGCAGGGCGGTGGGCTGCAATTGAGCAGTTCTTC. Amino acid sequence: CASSLEAGRWAAIEQFF.

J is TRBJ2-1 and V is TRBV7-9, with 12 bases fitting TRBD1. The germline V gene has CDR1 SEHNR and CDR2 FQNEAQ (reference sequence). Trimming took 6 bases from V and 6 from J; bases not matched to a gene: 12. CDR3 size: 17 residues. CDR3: CASSNAEGTGGFNEQFF. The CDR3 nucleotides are TGTGCCAGCAGTAATGCAGAGGGGACAGGGGGCTTCAATGAGCAGTTCTTC.

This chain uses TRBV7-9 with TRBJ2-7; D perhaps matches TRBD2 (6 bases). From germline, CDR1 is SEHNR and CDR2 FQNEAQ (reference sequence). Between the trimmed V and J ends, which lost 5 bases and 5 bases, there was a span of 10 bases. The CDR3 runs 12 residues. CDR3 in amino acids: CASSGRGNEQYF. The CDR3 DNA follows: TGTGCCAGCAGCGGGCGGGGTAACGAGCAGTACTTC.

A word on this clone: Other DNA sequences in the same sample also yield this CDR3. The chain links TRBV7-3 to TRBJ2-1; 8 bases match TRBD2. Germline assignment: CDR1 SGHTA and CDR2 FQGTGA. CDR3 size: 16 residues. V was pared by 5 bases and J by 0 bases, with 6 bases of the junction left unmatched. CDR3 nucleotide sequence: TGTGCCAGCAGCCCCCGGGGGGGGAGCTCCTACAATGAGCAGTTCTTC. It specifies CASSPRGGSSYNEQFF.

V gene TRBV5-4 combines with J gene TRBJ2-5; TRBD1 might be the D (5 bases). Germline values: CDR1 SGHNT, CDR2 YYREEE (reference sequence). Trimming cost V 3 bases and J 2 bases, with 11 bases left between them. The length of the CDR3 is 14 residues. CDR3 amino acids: CASSSSWTQETQYF. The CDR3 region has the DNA TGTGCCAGCAGCTCCTCATGGACACAAGAGACCCAGTACTTC. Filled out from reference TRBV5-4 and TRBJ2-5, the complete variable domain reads ETGVTQSPTHLIKTRGQQVTLRCSSQSGHNTVSWYQQALGQGPQFIFQYYREEENGRGNFPPRFSGLQFPNYSSELNVNALELDDSALYLCASSSSWTQETQYFGPGTRLLVL.